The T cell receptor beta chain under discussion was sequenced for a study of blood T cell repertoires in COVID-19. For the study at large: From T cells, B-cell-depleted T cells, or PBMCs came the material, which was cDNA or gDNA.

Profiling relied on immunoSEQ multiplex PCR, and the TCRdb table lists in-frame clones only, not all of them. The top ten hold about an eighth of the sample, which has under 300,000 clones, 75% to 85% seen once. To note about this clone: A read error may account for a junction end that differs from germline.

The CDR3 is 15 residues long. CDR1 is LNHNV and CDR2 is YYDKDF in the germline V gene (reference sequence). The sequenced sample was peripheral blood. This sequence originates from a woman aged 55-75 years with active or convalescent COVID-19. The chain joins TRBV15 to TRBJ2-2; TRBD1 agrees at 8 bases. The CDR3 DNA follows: TGTGCCACTCGCTCCGGGACAGGAATCACCGAGGAGCTGTTTTTT. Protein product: CATRSGTGITEELFF.